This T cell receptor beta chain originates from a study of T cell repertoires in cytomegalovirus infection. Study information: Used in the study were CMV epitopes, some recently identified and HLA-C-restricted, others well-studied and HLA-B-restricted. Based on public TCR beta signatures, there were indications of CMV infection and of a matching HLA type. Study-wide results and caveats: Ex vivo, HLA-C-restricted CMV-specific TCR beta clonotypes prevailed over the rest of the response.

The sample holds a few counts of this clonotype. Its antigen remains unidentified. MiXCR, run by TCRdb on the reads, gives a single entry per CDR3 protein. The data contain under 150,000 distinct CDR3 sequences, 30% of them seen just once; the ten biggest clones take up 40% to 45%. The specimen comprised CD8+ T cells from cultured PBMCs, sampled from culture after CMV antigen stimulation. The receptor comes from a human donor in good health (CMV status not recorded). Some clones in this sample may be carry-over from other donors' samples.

In DNA, the CDR3 is TGCAGTGCTAGGCGGTTGGGGACAGAGGGTGTTGATGGGGCCAACGTCCTGACTTTC. It yields the protein CSARRLGTEGVDGANVLTF. The chain joins TRBV20-1 to TRBJ2-6; TRBD1 agrees at 7 bases. CDR1 is DFQATT and CDR2 is SNEGSKA in the germline V gene (reference sequence). The CDR3 length is 19 residues. With V trimmed by 3 bases and J by 3 bases, 17 bases remained unmatched.